Described below is a single T cell receptor (beta chain) sequence and its context. This clone was detected once. The specificity of this receptor is unknown. One base away there is no much larger clone; base qualities are not given. This record comes from a study of blood T cell repertoires in COVID-19 (dated by TCRdb to 2019 to 2021). General notes on the study: Samples from collaborators originated in the United States, Italy and Spain and spanned both the acute and convalescent phases of COVID-19. The material from the prospective study consisted of cDNA or gDNA derived from T cells, B-cell-depleted T cells, or PBMCs. Subjects who had been exposed to COVID-19, were actively infected with it, or had recovered from it provided the deeply sampled blood TCRbeta repertoires that made up the dataset. The repertoires were made available in a free public database intended to serve as a resource for research on the immune response to SARS-CoV-2. The samples were drawn from two sources: the first 160 participants of the ongoing ImmuneRACE study, and 950 to 1,500 subjects contributed by 6 global collaborators. A de-identified subject ID, COVID-19 status, age in years and sex were almost always included in the sample metadata. HLA class I and class II types, where available, came from metadata supplied by the sample provider rather than from assay-based typing.

Here is what the overall study found, with its caveats: The amount of clinical and demographic metadata varied by source and participant and was provided uncurated.

V loses 6 bases at its end and J loses 9 bases; junction bases beyond the gene matches: 12. The CDR3 spans 14 residues, from the cysteine through the phenylalanine. Just CDR3 DNA is preserved here, 42 bases in frame from base 1. In the germline V gene (reference sequence), CDR1 corresponds to LNHDA and CDR2 to SQIVND. TCRbeta CDR3 regions were amplified from genomic DNA by means of the immunoSEQ Assay, a bias-controlled multiplex PCR. In the paper's pipeline: Within the assay, amplification of reference gene primers was used to estimate how many nucleated cells each sample contained. To quantify the absolute abundance of each unique TCRbeta CDR3 rearrangement, sequence reads were collapsed and filtered. For each sample, productive Simpson clonality was calculated as the square root of Simpson's diversity index across productive rearrangements. TCRdb obtained this table from immuneACCESS and retained in-frame rearrangements with V and J assigned. These tables miss some clones; where compared with another copy, unresolved V genes account for less than half of the shortfall, and the remainder is unexplained. V, J and clone size are taken as reported in that table, and D and trimming were inferred from the DNA itself. The sample records some 250,000 clones, roughly 86% of which are singletons. The ten largest clones add up to over 4% of the sample.

At one collaborating source in Seattle, patients were enrolled during active infection and were followed longitudinally through the course of disease. Whole blood was collected in K2EDTA tubes by collaborating institutions according to the institutions' own protocols. Collaborator samples were shipped for TCRbeta analysis as frozen whole blood, isolated PBMCs, or DNA extracted from either sample type. This sequence uses TRBV19 and TRBJ2-7, with 9 central nucleotides matching TRBD2. Sequenced input: peripheral blood. The source of this sequence is an older woman with COVID-19, enrolled during active disease. Read as DNA, the sequence is TGTGCCAGTAGCAACTCCGGGACTAGCTTGGTGCAGTACTTC. Its translation reads: CASSNSGTSLVQYF.